Detailed here is one T cell receptor beta chain. The clone's antigen remains unknown. Base quality data are lacking; no much larger clone is found one base away. The data originate from a study of glioma-infiltrating T cells after dendritic cell vaccination (TCRdb year 2016). About the investigation overall: Of the 15 glioblastoma patients in the cohort, all drawn from Phase I and II dendritic cell vaccination trials, 9 were newly diagnosed and 6 had recurrent disease. Between the early 2000s and the early 2010s, the patients were given dendritic cell vaccination pulsed with autologous tumor lysate. The vaccine consisted of monocyte-derived dendritic cells cultured about 7 days with IL-4 and GM-CSF, then pulsed overnight with autologous tumor lysate. Patients received three intradermal dendritic cell vaccine injections at biweekly intervals in the arm below the axilla. Deep sequencing of TCR beta CDR3 regions was used to quantify tumor-infiltrating lymphocyte content and compare tumor and blood repertoires in dendritic cell-vaccinated glioblastoma patients. Survival after dendritic cell vaccination was correlated with TCR sequencing metrics such as TIL content and the overlap between tumor and blood repertoires.

TCRB CDR3 regions were amplified from about 2 ug genomic DNA, or all available DNA if less, using the immunoSEQ assay. Multiplex PCR used 60 forward primers for TCR V beta segments and 13 reverse primers for J beta segments. To estimate reads per starting template, synthetic control templates were spiked into each sample at limiting dilution. The Illumina HiSeq System generated 87 bp sequencing reads. From the authors' description of their analysis: PCR and sequencing errors were removed by merging closely related sequences with a nearest neighbor algorithm. TCR overlap was defined as the percentage of unique tumor TCR beta sequences that were also found in the peripheral blood of the same patient. In its TCRdb copy, this immuneACCESS table keeps in-frame sequences only and misses some clones. Where compared with another copy, unresolved V genes explain less than half of these, and the others have no known cause. That table supplies the V and J calls and clone size; D and trimming were determined from the DNA. The sample contains about 64,000 clones, approximately 78% of them found a single time. 9.2% of the sample lies in the top ten.

Patients were selected on the basis of adequate residual fresh-frozen tumor tissue and more than two years of available survival data. An isocitrate dehydrogenase mutation was not carried by any of the glioblastoma patients, although molecular status was otherwise variable. PBMC collection took place before vaccination, two weeks after the third vaccination, and at tumor progression if progression occurred. The Qiagen DNeasy Blood extraction Kit was used to extract genomic DNA. Overall results and qualifications from the work: The TCR overlap response model with three groups was called speculative and said to need prospective validation. The cohort was small and heterogeneous, and full blood and tumor sets were available for few patients, with initial-recurrent tumor pairs available for even fewer patients. Longer time to progression and overall survival after dendritic cell vaccination were predicted by higher estimated pretreatment TIL content. No direct relationship between TCR clonality and survival was found, suggesting that a diverse polyclonal response may matter.

Trimming takes 4 bases from V and 8 bases from J, and the germline ends sit 18 bases apart. Inclusive of the bounding cysteine and phenylalanine, the CDR3 is 14 residues long. The retained sequence is limited to the CDR3, 42 bases, with the frame set at the first base. CDR1 SQVTM and CDR2 ANQGSEA were looked up in the germline V gene. The rearranged chain carries TRBV29-1 and TRBJ2-1; a weak D assignment points to TRBD1 (6 bases agree). Sequencing was performed on blood, taken before dendritic cell vaccination. The sequence was collected from a human donor with glioblastoma. The nucleotides are TGCAGCGTTGGAAAGGGCCAGGGGATGCATGAGCAGTTCTTC. It codes for CSVGKGQGMHEQFF.